This TCR beta chain is drawn from a study of cytomegalovirus exposure and HLA in healthy donors. Whole-study findings and limits: By HLA locus, TCR association rates varied in a later analysis, with DRB1 showing the most and HLA-C the fewest.

In the PCR, 60 Vbeta and 13 Jbeta primers were used. TCRdb keeps only in-frame clones here, not all; method: immunoSEQ multiplex PCR. The data contain about 210,000 clones, 75% to 80% of them singletons. Turning to this clone: What it recognizes is unknown.

CDR1 MRHNA and CDR2 SNTAGT come from the germline V gene. J gave up 7 bases and V 6 bases, and 8 bases lay outside the gene matches. This CDR3 has 16 residues. The rearrangement links TRBV6-4 to TRBJ2-1; TRBD2 matches at 14 bases. This receptor was taken from a woman in her 30s in good health and CMV-seropositive. Sequencing was performed on PBMCs. CDR3 DNA sequence: TGTGCCAGCAGCGAGACTAGCGGGGGGGGCTATAATGAGCAGTTCTTC. This gives the protein CASSETSGGGYNEQFF.